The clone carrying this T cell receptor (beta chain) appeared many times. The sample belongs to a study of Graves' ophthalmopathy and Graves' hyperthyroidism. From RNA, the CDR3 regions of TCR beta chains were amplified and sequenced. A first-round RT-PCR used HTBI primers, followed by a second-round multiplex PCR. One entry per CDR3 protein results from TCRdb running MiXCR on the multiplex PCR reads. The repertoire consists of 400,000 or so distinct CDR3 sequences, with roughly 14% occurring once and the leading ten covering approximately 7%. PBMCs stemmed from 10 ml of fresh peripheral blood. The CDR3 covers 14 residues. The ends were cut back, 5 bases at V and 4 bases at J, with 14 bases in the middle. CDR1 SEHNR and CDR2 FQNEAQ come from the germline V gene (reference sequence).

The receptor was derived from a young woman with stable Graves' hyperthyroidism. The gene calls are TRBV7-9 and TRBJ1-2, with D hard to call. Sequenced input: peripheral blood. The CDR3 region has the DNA TGTGCCAGCAGCCGTCTGGCAGAAAGCTATGGCTACACCTTC. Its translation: CASSRLAESYGYTF.